The clone carrying this T cell receptor beta chain turned up a few times. What it binds is unknown. TCRdb re-called the reads through MiXCR, storing one row per CDR3 protein. The data contain 150,000 to 200,000 distinct CDR3 sequences, 8% to 10% of them singletons. The record originates from a study of T cell repertoires in cytomegalovirus infection. Whole-study context: Both a matching HLA type and CMV infection were indicated by public TCR beta signatures. Whole-study findings and limits: Of the TCR beta families, the public ones yielded a cumulative frequency that identified carriers of CMV plus the relevant HLA. Dominating the ex vivo response were HLA-C-restricted CMV-specific TCR beta clonotypes.

V lost 6 bases and J lost 1; bases outside the gene matches: 6. The germline CDR1 and CDR2 sequences are DFQATT and SNEGSKA (reference sequence). The CDR3 consists of 15 residues. V is TRBV20-1 and J is TRBJ2-5; 12 nucleotides agree with TRBD2. This receptor was identified in a human donor in good health (CMV status not recorded). Some clones in this sample may be carry-over from other donors' samples. Sample: PBMCs. CDR3 sequence reads: CSARLAGVPQETQYF. CDR3 sequence (DNA): TGCAGTGCAAGACTAGCGGGAGTCCCCCAAGAGACCCAGTACTTC.